This T cell receptor (beta chain) appears in the sequencing data of a study of blood T cell repertoires in COVID-19. The protocol was immunoSEQ multiplex PCR, while the TCRdb copy is restricted to in-frame clones and leaves out a portion. The sample includes approximately 270,000 clones, approximately 90% seen only once; the top ten take about 1.6%. The CDR3 has 17 residues. Germline-derived CDR1 and CDR2 are MNHEY and SMNVEV (reference sequence). Trimming removed 3 bases from V and 0 bases from J, with 16 bases in between. V usage is TRBV27 and J usage is TRBJ2-3; weak D call: TRBD1 (5 bases). Sequencing input: PBMCs or T cells enriched from blood (not recorded which). The TCR comes from a man aged 35-49 years who had recovered from COVID-19. This chain's CDR3 is CASSFPGSTSSTDTQYF. CDR3 DNA: TGTGCCAGCAGTTTCCCAGGGTCGACATCTAGCACAGATACGCAGTATTTT.